The 29 T cell receptor beta chains reported below all come from one sample, sequenced in a study of CD8 T cells in Susac syndrome. When the RNA was reverse transcribed, random hexamers were used with an input of roughly 0.5 to 1 ug. TCRdb processed the immunoSEQ multiplex PCR reads anew with MiXCR; each CDR3 protein has one entry. Of 77,000 or so distinct CDR3 sequences listed, 93% are singletons. The sample consisted of CD4+ T cells from PBMCs. These receptor sequences come from a human donor with Susac syndrome.

The genes are TRBV5-1 and TRBJ2-1, with 7 bases that match TRBD2. The CDR3 length is 17 residues. Per the germline V gene, CDR1 is SGHRS and CDR2 is YFSETQ. V gave up 5 bases and J gave up 4 bases; unmatched junction bases: 15. Here the CDR3 reads CASRLGSLAEMYNEQFF. As DNA, the CDR3 is TGCGCCAGCAGACTGGGGTCTCTAGCGGAAATGTACAATGAGCAGTTCTTC.

This chain connects TRBV20-1 to TRBJ2-5, with 9 bases aligning to TRBD2. Trimming cost V 1 base and J 4 bases; bases outside gene matches: 4. CDR1 is DFQATT, CDR2 SNEGSKA, per germline (reference sequence). The CDR3 runs to 14 residues. The CDR3 DNA follows: TGCAGTGCTAGAGTAGCGGGAGCAGGAGAGACCCAGTACTTC. As protein: CSARVAGAGETQYF.

This rearrangement joins TRBV30 to TRBJ1-5; 8 bases map to TRBD1. The J segment lost 3 bases and the V segment lost 1 base, leaving 2 bases of the junction unmatched. Germline V gene lookup returns CDR1 GTSNPN and CDR2 SVGIG (reference sequence). CDR3 size: 14 residues. The CDR3 bases are TGTGCCTGGAGTGGGGGACAGGACAATCAGCCCCAGCATTTT. It translates to CAWSGGQDNQPQHF.

This rearrangement joins TRBV4-2 to TRBJ1-2, with unresolved D. The CDR3 has 12 residues. The V and J ends lost 0 bases and 7 bases respectively, with 6 bases between them. CDR1 is LGHNA and CDR2 is YNFKEQ in the germline V gene. DNA of the CDR3: TGTGCCAGCAGCCAAGAAACAGCTGGCTACACCTTC. Its translation: CASSQETAGYTF.

The chain uses TRBV20-1 and TRBJ1-1; possibly TRBD1 for D (5 bases). The CDR3 is 13 residues long. Germline loops: CDR1 DFQATT, CDR2 SNEGSKA (reference sequence). The V end was cut by 3 bases, the J end by 0 bases, with 8 bases between. This CDR3 reads CSARGRVNTEAFF. CDR3 DNA: TGCAGTGCTAGGGGACGGGTGAACACTGAAGCTTTCTTT.

The J gene is TRBJ2-5, the V gene TRBV7-9; unclear D gene. The length of the CDR3 is 12 residues. Germline V gene data show CDR1 as SEHNR and CDR2 as FQNEAQ (reference sequence). The V gene lost 5 bases and the J gene lost 4 bases, with 8 bases spanning the gap. In nucleotides, the CDR3 is TGTGCCAGCAGCCCTGACTCAGAGACCCAGTACTTC. This translates into CASSPDSETQYF.

The chain has TRBV5-1 and TRBJ2-1; D is perhaps TRBD2 (7 bases). V lost 1 base and J lost 9, with 23 bases in between. Germline lookup yields CDR1 SGHRS and CDR2 YFSETQ. The CDR3 is 17 amino acids. CDR3 sequence: CASSLLALRGRSGEQFF. The CDR3 DNA is TGCGCCAGCAGCTTGTTGGCGCTGCGGGGGCGTAGTGGTGAGCAGTTCTTC.

DNA for the CDR3: TGCGCCAGCAGCTTAGTTACGGCTGACACTGAAGCTTTCTTT. Its translation: CASSLVTADTEAFF. V is TRBV5-1 and J is TRBJ1-1; unclear D gene. In germline, CDR1 is SGHRS, CDR2 YFSETQ. Trimming removed 2 bases at V and 3 bases at J, with 11 bases between. The CDR3 totals 14 residues.

The chain combines TRBV20-1 with TRBJ2-7, with D perhaps matching TRBD1 or TRBD2 (5 bases each). The germline gives CDR1 DFQATT, CDR2 SNEGSKA (reference sequence). Between the trimmed V and J ends, which lost 5 bases and 7 bases, there was a span of 18 bases. This CDR3 is built from 13 residues. The chain's CDR3 is CSALRDAKGEQYF. The CDR3, as DNA: TGCAGTGCTCTCCGGGACGCGAAAGGGGAGCAGTACTTC.

V is TRBV5-1 and J is TRBJ2-3; D is possibly TRBD1 (6 bases). The germline V gene has CDR1 SGHRS and CDR2 YFSETQ. V lost 2 bases, J lost 6 bases, and 13 bases lay in between. The CDR3 is made up of 14 amino acids. The CDR3 coding sequence is TGCGCCAGCAGCTTAGGACAGAGCAGGGATACGCAGTATTTT. Translation: CASSLGQSRDTQYF.

The gene calls are TRBV7-2 and TRBJ2-1, with 13 nucleotides matching TRBD2. The CDR3 length is 17 residues. V shed 0 bases, J shed 8 bases, and the junction held 7 bases outside the gene matches. Germline CDR1 SGHTA, CDR2 FQGNSA. Here the CDR3 reads CASSLALTSGRWDEQFF. CDR3 DNA: TGTGCCAGCAGCTTAGCGCTGACTAGCGGGAGGTGGGATGAGCAGTTCTTC.

The count of this clonotype is one. V gene TRBV27 combines with J gene TRBJ2-1; 10 positions match TRBD2. This CDR3 contains 14 residues. Looked up from germline, CDR1 is MNHEY and CDR2 is SMNVEV (reference sequence). Germline trimming cut 3 bases from V and 9 bases from J; bases unmatched to any gene: 5. The CDR3 spells CASSLQRGGVEQFF. The CDR3 region has the DNA TGTGCCAGCAGTTTGCAGCGGGGGGGCGTTGAGCAGTTCTTC.

This sequence joins TRBV18 and TRBJ1-1; D gene unclear. The CDR3 is made up of 13 amino acids. Trimming took off 3 bases at V and 0 bases at J, with 5 bases between the two ends. CDR1 and CDR2 from the germline V gene are KGHSH and LQKENI. CDR3 sequence: CASSPTVNTEAFF. The CDR3, as DNA: TGTGCCAGCTCACCCACAGTGAACACTGAAGCTTTCTTT.

The rearrangement joins TRBV3-1 to TRBJ2-3, with a tentative D call TRBD1 (6 bases). The CDR3 runs 12 residues. Germline V gene sequence: CDR1 LGHDT, CDR2 YNNKEL (reference sequence). V lost 7 bases, J lost 9 bases, and 14 bases lay in between. The CDR3 loop reads CASTLSRGTQYF. The CDR3 DNA reads TGTGCCAGCACCTTATCTAGGGGGACGCAGTATTTT.

The chain links TRBV2 to TRBJ1-3; D is unresolved. The length of the CDR3 is 15 residues. Per germline, CDR1 SNHLY and CDR2 FYNNEI. Trimming removed 2 bases from V and 7 bases from J, with 15 bases in between. CDR3 in DNA: TGTGCCAGCAGTGAATTGCGGATTCTGGGGAACACCATATATTTT. Translating it yields CASSELRILGNTIYF.

J is TRBJ2-6 and V is TRBV18; 8 nucleotides agree with TRBD1. V was pared by 4 bases and J by 0 bases, with 8 bases of the junction left unmatched. The length of the CDR3 is 18 residues. Germline V lookup: CDR1 KGHSH, CDR2 LQKENI. The DNA of the CDR3 is TGTGCCAGCTCACGAGACAGGGGTGAACGCTCTGGGGCCAACGTCCTGACTTTC. Encoded protein: CASSRDRGERSGANVLTF.

The chain recombines TRBV3-1 with TRBJ2-7; the D gene is possibly TRBD2 (6 bases). The CDR3 extends over 14 amino acids. V was trimmed by 1 base and J by 6 bases, leaving 13 bases between them. Germline-derived CDR1 and CDR2 are LGHDT and YNNKEL (reference sequence). CDR3 loop: CASSQGFRRVEQYF. The CDR3 DNA follows: TGTGCCAGCAGCCAAGGATTTAGGAGGGTCGAGCAGTACTTC.

The V and J genes are TRBV5-1 and TRBJ2-5; 7 nucleotides line up with TRBD2. V gave up 1 base and J gave up 4 bases; unmatched junction bases: 7. The CDR3 extends over 15 amino acids. Germline V gene lookup returns CDR1 SGHRS and CDR2 YFSETQ. The CDR3 bases are TGCGCCAGCAGCTTGTCCGAGCGGGGCATAGAGACCCAGTACTTC. Translated: CASSLSERGIETQYF.

The chain links TRBV5-1 to TRBJ1-1; 7 bases are shared with TRBD1. The germline V gene has CDR1 SGHRS and CDR2 YFSETQ. J lost 0 bases, V lost 6 bases, and 5 bases had no gene match. The CDR3 loop spans 14 amino acids. The CDR3 region is CASKGGQLNTEAFF. The CDR3 bases are TGCGCCAGCAAAGGGGGACAGTTGAACACTGAAGCTTTCTTT.

The chain employs TRBV10-2 and TRBJ2-7; 7 nucleotides agree with TRBD2. Germline CDR1 WSHSY, CDR2 SAAADI. There are 12 residues in the CDR3. The V segment lost 4 bases and the J segment 5 bases; nucleotides outside the gene matches: 2. The CDR3 loop reads CASSGGTNEQYF. DNA for the CDR3: TGCGCCAGCAGTGGGGGGACTAACGAGCAGTACTTC.

This chain connects TRBV5-1 to TRBJ2-1, with 8 bases lining up with TRBD2. The CDR3 is 14 residues long. Germline V CDR1 and CDR2: SGHRS, YFSETQ. Germline trimming cut 4 bases from V and 7 bases from J; bases unmatched to any gene: 7. Here the CDR3 DNA reads TGCGCCAGCAGCGAGGGTAGCGGGGTAAATGAGCAGTTCTTC. This gives the protein CASSEGSGVNEQFF. Looking up the rest from reference TRBV5-1 and TRBJ2-1 gives the full variable domain: KAGVTQTPRYLIKTRGQQVTLSCSPISGHRSVSWYQQTPGQGLQFLFEYFSETQRNKGNFPGRFSGRQFSNSRSEMNVSTLELGDSALYLCASSEGSGVNEQFFGPGTRLTVL.

This CDR3 reads CSVGTSGGKETQYF. For the CDR3, the DNA is TGCAGCGTTGGGACTAGCGGGGGGAAAGAGACCCAGTACTTC. This chain uses TRBV29-1 with TRBJ2-5; TRBD2 aligns across 14 bases. The CDR3 is 14 residues long. Germline CDR1 and CDR2: SQVTM and ANQGSEA. Trimming removed 4 bases from V and 3 bases from J; junction bases left unmatched: 1.

This clonotype was observed once. The CDR3 nucleotides are TGTGCCAGCAGCTTAGGCTGGTGGGAGGGCCGAGCAGATACGCAGTATTTT. Protein sequence: CASSLGWWEGRADTQYF. The rearrangement joins TRBV7-2 to TRBJ2-3; 7 bases line up with TRBD2. The trim removed 1 base at V and 4 bases at J, leaving 11 bases unmatched. In germline, CDR1 is SGHTA, CDR2 FQGNSA. There are 17 residues in the CDR3. Supplemented by reference TRBV7-2 and TRBJ2-3, the full variable domain reads GAGVSQSPSNKVTEKGKDVELRCDPISGHTALYWYRQSLGQGLEFLIYFQGNSAPDKSGLPSDRFSAERTGGSVSTLTIQRTQQEDSAVYLCASSLGWWEGRADTQYFGPGTRLTVL.

The rearrangement joins TRBV12-3 or TRBV12-4 to TRBJ2-5; no definite D call. V dropped 6 bases and J dropped 6 bases, with 11 bases sitting between them. The CDR3 runs to 12 residues. The CDR3 is CASSPTRQTQYF. Written as DNA, the CDR3 is TGTGCCAGCAGCCCAACGAGGCAGACCCAGTACTTC.

The CDR3 reads CASQFKGGQGSYEQYF. CDR3 DNA: TGTGCCAGCCAGTTTAAGGGTGGACAGGGGTCCTACGAGCAGTACTTC. The rearrangement links TRBV27 to TRBJ2-7, with 9 bases lining up with TRBD1. Per germline, CDR1 MNHEY and CDR2 SMNVEV (reference sequence). This CDR3 region has 16 residues. The ends lost 8 bases at V and 1 base at J; junction bases unmatched: 12.

The V gene is TRBV7-2, the J gene TRBJ2-7, with unresolved D. CDR1 SGHTA and CDR2 FQGNSA come from the germline V gene. Trimming cost V 0 bases and J 2 bases, with 11 bases left between them. CDR3 size: 15 residues. The CDR3 sequence: CASSLAAGSTYEQYF. The CDR3 nucleotides are TGTGCCAGCAGCTTAGCAGCAGGCAGTACCTACGAGCAGTACTTC.

The chain joins TRBV10-3 to TRBJ2-7, with TRBD1 as a possible D gene (6 bases). Trimming left V 3 bases short and J 2 bases short, with 14 bases between. Germline V gene lookup returns CDR1 ENHRY and CDR2 SYGVKD. This CDR3 spans 15 amino acids. The CDR3 protein is CAISDSRGLTYEQYF. DNA of the CDR3: TGTGCCATCAGTGACAGCAGGGGCCTTACCTACGAGCAGTACTTC.

The chain combines TRBV20-1 with TRBJ2-7; D not certain. CDR1 is DFQATT, CDR2 SNEGSKA, per germline (reference sequence). The CDR3 spans 13 residues. V dropped 0 bases and J dropped 6 bases, with 12 bases sitting between them. The DNA of the CDR3 is TGCAGTGCTAGAGAGGTCGGGCAGGCCGAGCAGTACTTC. Its protein product is CSAREVGQAEQYF.

The chain couples TRBV29-1 to TRBJ2-7; 7 bases line up with TRBD2. Germline trimming cut 6 bases from V and 2 bases from J; bases unmatched to any gene: 10. In germline, CDR1 is SQVTM, CDR2 ANQGSEA. The CDR3 consists of 14 residues. CDR3 amino acids: CSVGAAGAAYEQYF. CDR3 bases: TGCAGCGTAGGAGCGGCGGGAGCTGCCTACGAGCAGTACTTC.